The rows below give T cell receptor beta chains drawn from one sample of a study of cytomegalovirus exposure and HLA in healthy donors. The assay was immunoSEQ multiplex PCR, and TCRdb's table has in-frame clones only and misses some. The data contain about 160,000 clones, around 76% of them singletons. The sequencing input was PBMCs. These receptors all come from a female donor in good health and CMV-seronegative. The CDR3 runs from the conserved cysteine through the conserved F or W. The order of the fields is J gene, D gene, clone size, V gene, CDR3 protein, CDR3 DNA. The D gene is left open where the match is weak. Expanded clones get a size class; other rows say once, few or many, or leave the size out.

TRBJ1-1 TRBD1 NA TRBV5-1 CASSVDRGGTEAFF TGCGCCAGCAGCGTGGACAGGGGAGGCACTGAAGCTTTCTTT
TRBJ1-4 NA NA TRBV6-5 CASSYSREKLFF TGTGCCAGCAGTTACTCGAGAGAAAAACTGTTTTTT
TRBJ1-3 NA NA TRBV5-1 CASSLELSGNTIYF TGCGCCAGCAGCTTGGAGCTCTCTGGAAACACCATATATTTT
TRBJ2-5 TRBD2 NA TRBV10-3 CAISPSGGGETQYF TGTGCCATCAGTCCCTCCGGGGGGGGTGAGACCCAGTACTTC
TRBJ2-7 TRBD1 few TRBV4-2 CASSQEGTGPFYEQYF TGTGCCAGCAGCCAAGAAGGGACAGGGCCCTTCTACGAGCAGTACTTC
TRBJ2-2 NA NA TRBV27 CASSLVGGTLTTGELFF TGTGCCAGCAGTTTGGTAGGCGGAACACTGACCACCGGGGAGCTGTTTTTT
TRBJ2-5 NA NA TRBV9 CASSVAAGQETQYF TGTGCCAGCAGCGTAGCGGCAGGGCAAGAGACCCAGTACTTC
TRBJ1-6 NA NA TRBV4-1 CASSQVRGAPLHF TGCGCCAGCAGCCAAGTAAGAGGAGCACCCCTCCACTTT
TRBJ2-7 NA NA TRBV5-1 CASSMTSPGEQYF TGCGCCAGCAGCATGACTAGTCCCGGGGAGCAGTACTTC
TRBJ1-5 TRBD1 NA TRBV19 CASRPDRGLFNQPQHF TGTGCCAGTAGGCCCGACAGGGGTTTATTCAATCAGCCCCAGCATTTT
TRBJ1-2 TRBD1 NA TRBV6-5 CASSYSTRGQHGYTF TGTGCCAGCAGTTACTCGACGAGGGGGCAACATGGCTACACCTTC
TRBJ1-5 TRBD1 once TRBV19 CATGRQGDNQPQHF TGTGCCACGGGCCGCCAGGGGGACAATCAGCCCCAGCATTTT
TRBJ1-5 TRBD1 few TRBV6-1 CASRSSQGVNQPQHF TGTGCCAGCAGGTCATCACAGGGGGTGAATCAGCCCCAGCATTTT
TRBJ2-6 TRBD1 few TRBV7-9 CASGQADSGANVLTF TGTGCCAGCGGACAGGCGGACTCTGGGGCCAACGTCCTGACTTTC
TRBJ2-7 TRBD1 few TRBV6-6 CASSQTTGGYEQYF TGTGCCAGCAGTCAGACGACAGGGGGCTACGAGCAGTACTTC
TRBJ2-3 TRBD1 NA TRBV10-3 CAIGLAGGQSTDTQYF TGTGCCATCGGGCTGGCAGGGGGTCAGAGCACAGATACGCAGTATTTT
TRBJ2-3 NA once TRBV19 CASSIVAYSTDTQYF TGTGCCAGTAGTATAGTAGCCTACAGCACAGATACGCAGTATTTT
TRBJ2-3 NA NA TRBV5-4 CASSLAHFTDTQYF TGTGCCAGCAGCTTGGCCCACTTCACAGATACGCAGTATTTT
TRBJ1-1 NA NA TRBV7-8 CASSFTEFEAFF TGTGCCAGCAGCTTTACTGAGTTTGAAGCTTTCTTT
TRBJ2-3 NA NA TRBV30 CAWSRWERANTDTQYF TGTGCCTGGAGTCGTTGGGAGCGGGCGAACACAGATACGCAGTATTTT
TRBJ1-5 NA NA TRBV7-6 CASSYIQGAQPQHF TGTGCCAGCAGCTATATTCAGGGTGCTCAGCCCCAGCATTTT
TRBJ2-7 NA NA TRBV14 CASSQDPGGTREQYF TGTGCCAGCAGCCAAGATCCCGGGGGAACGAGGGAGCAGTACTTC
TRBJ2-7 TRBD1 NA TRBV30 CAWGRDSETYEQYF TGTGCCTGGGGCCGGGACAGCGAGACCTACGAGCAGTACTTC
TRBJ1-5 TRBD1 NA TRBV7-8 CASSPGQATVYSNQPQHF TGTGCCAGCAGCCCCGGACAGGCGACCGTCTATAGCAATCAGCCCCAGCATTTT
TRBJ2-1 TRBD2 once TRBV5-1 CASSLREVTYNEQFF TGCGCCAGCAGCTTGCGGGAGGTTACCTACAATGAGCAGTTCTTC
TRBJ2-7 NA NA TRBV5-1 CASPPSEQYF TGCGCCAGCCCCCCATCCGAGCAGTACTTC